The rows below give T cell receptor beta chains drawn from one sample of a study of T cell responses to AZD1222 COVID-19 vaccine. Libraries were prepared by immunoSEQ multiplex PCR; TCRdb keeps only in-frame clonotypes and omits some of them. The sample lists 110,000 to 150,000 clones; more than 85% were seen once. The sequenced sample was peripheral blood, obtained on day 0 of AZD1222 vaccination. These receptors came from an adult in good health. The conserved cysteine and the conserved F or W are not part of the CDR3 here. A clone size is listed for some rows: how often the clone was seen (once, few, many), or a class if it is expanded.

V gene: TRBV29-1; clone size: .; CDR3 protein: SVWEFSGAF
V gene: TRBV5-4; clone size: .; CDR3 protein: ASSLEVLAGGVGDTQY
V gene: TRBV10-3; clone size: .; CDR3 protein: AISDQGVTQY
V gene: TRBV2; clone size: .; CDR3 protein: ASSDRAGGRYEQY
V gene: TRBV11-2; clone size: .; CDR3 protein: ASSEDSGLNTEAF
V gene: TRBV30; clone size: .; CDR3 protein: AWSPGTGGAKLF
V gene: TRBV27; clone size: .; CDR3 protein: ASIPWGQGTDTQY
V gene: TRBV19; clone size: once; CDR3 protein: ASSRPGQGMRGYT
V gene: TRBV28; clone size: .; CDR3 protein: ASSLTGGVQPQH
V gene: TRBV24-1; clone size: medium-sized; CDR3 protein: ATSDTRQGNEQF
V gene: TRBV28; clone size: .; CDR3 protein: ASSAPGGARQPQH
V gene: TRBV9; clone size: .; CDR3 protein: ASSAGLAGGPKEQY
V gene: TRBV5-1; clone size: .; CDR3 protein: ASSSTSTGGSYT
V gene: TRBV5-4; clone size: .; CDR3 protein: ASSTGLAIAYNEQF
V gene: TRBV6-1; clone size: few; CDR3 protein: ASSEGTGLGELF
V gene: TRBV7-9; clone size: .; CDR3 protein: ASSLVVWTGAGNTIY
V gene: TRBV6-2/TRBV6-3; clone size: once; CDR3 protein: ASSYRTGKNEQF
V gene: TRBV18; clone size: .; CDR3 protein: ASSPRAGTEAF
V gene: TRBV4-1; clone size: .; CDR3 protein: ASSLAGVWKETQY
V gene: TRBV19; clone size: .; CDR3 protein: ASSIKDSYYNEQF
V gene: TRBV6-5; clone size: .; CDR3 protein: ASSFGSAYEQY
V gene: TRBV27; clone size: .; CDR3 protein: ASSFYPLKGGGYT
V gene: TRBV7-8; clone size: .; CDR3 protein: ASSHRHTTDEQY
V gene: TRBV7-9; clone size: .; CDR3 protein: ASSLAGLAGSTDTQY
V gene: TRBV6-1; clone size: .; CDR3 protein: ASSEDRLQPQH
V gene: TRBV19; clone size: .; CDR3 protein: ASSGRTEPSDEAF
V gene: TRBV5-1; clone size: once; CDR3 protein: ASSLGDAPLNTGELF
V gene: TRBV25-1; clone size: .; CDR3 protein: ASSLQAGGSPEAF
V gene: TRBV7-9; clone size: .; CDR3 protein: ASSRGTGGFYNEQF
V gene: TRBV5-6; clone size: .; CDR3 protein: ASSPGLAGIETQY
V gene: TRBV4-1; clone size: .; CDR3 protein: ASSQVLGGPQH
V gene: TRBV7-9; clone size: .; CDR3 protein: ASSRPGLAGVNTGELF
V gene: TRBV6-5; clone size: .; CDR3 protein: ASSYRPSGRETQY
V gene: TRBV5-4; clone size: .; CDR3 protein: ASSFQTTQRGEQY
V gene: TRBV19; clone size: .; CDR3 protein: ASSIAFSGANVLT
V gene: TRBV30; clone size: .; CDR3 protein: AWHPTDRGTGELF
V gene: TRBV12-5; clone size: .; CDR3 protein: ASGPALTEAF
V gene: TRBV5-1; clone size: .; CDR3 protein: ASSHLGQGRGETQY
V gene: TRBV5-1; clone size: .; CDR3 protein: ASSLETGSRTEAF
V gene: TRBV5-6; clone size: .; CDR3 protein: ASSLALQGETQY
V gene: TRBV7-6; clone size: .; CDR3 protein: ASSLPSVKDNEQF